This is a list of T cell receptor beta chains from one sample in a study of cytomegalovirus exposure and HLA in healthy donors. Here immunoSEQ multiplex PCR was the method, and the copy in TCRdb shows in-frame clones only, minus some. The sample records more than 85,000 clones, 76% being singletons. The sample comprised PBMCs. The receptors stem from a woman aged 50 to 60 in good health and CMV-seropositive. Each CDR3 is given with its conserved first and last residue. D genes are given only for firm matches. Part of the rows lack a size; the others show once, few, many or a class for expanded clones.

>few|TRBV7-6|TRBD1|TRBJ2-1
TGTGCCAGCAGCGCCTCGACAGGGGAAGCTTACAATGAGCAGTTCTTC
CASSASTGEAYNEQFF
>few|TRBV9|.|TRBJ1-5
TGTGCCAGCAGCGTCCGACTCGATCAGCCCCAGCATTTT
CASSVRLDQPQHF
>.|TRBV9|TRBD1|TRBJ1-2
TGTGCCAGCAGCCGGGACAGGGAAGGCTACACCTTC
CASSRDREGYTF
>once|TRBV10-3|.|TRBJ2-3
TGTGCCATTCACCCTGGACAACCGACAGATACGCAGTATTTT
CAIHPGQPTDTQYF
>once|TRBV15|TRBD2|TRBJ2-1
TGTGCCACCAGCAGACCCAGCGGGAGGGCCTACAATGAGCAGTTCTTC
CATSRPSGRAYNEQFF
>.|TRBV7-9|TRBD1|TRBJ1-1
TGTTCCAGCAGCTGGGGACAGGATGGTGAAGCTTTCTTT
CSSSWGQDGEAFF
>.|TRBV4-2|.|TRBJ1-1
TGTGCCAGCAGCCAGCAGGGTGTGCCTGAAGCTTTCTTT
CASSQQGVPEAFF
>.|TRBV15|.|TRBJ2-3
TGTGCCACCAGCAGAGAGCGGGGCACGGGCACAGATACGCAGTATTTT
CATSRERGTGTDTQYF
>.|TRBV4-1|.|TRBJ1-1
TGCGCCAGCAGCCTTACGGGGGGTTGGGCTTTCTTT
CASSLTGGWAFF
>few|TRBV4-1|TRBD2|TRBJ2-5
TGCGCCAGCAGCCAAGGGCGGCTGACTAGCGGGATAGAGACCCAGTACTTC
CASSQGRLTSGIETQYF
>.|TRBV28|TRBD1|TRBJ1-1
TGTGCCAGCAGTTTTTACGGAAAAGTATCTCCTGATTTATTACAGGGGGCCTACACTGAAGCTTTCTTT
CASSFYGKVSPDLLQGAYTEAFF
>.|TRBV5-1|.|TRBJ1-5
TGCGCCAGCAGCTTGGAACAGGGTGGACAGCCCCAGCATTTT
CASSLEQGGQPQHF
>.|TRBV2|TRBD1|TRBJ2-5
TGTGCCAGCAGTGGGGACAGCCAAGAGACCCAGTACTTC
CASSGDSQETQYF
>.|TRBV4-1|TRBD1|TRBJ1-5
TGCGCCAGCAGCCAAGGGACAGGGGAGTATCAGCCCCAGCATTTT
CASSQGTGEYQPQHF
>once|TRBV6-5|.|TRBJ2-3
TGTGCCACCTCTTCCACAGATACGCAGTATTTT
CATSSTDTQYF
>.|TRBV5-6|.|TRBJ1-1
TGTGCCAGCAGCTTTCTTAGAAGCGGCGAAGCTTTCTTT
CASSFLRSGEAFF
>.|TRBV18|.|TRBJ2-3
TGTGCCAGCTCACCTGACGGAGCTAGCACAGATACGCAGTATTTT
CASSPDGASTDTQYF
>once|TRBV23-1|TRBD1|TRBJ1-5
TGCGCCAGCAGTACGGACAGGGATCAGGGTCAGCCCCAGCATTTT
CASSTDRDQGQPQHF
>few|TRBV6-1|.|TRBJ2-1
TGTGCCAGCAGTGACGCCTACAATGAGCAGTTCTTC
CASSDAYNEQFF
>.|TRBV7-2|.|TRBJ1-1
TGTGCCAGCAGCTCAAACAGACAGAACACTGAAGCTTTCTTT
CASSSNRQNTEAFF
>.|TRBV11-2|TRBD2|TRBJ2-5
TGTGCCAGCAGCTTCGGGCTAGCGGGGGGGGAGACCCAGTACTTC
CASSFGLAGGETQYF
>.|TRBV6-5|TRBD2|TRBJ2-5
TGTGCCAGCAGAGATAGCGGGAGCGAGACCCAGTACTTC
CASRDSGSETQYF
>few|TRBV4-1|.|TRBJ1-1
TGCGCCAGCAGCCAAGATATATCGGACGGAGGCGCTGAAGCTTTCTTT
CASSQDISDGGAEAFF
>.|TRBV4-3|.|TRBJ2-7
TGCGCCAGCAGCCAATCGCATCCGCCAGGGAAGGGCGAGCAGTACTTC
CASSQSHPPGKGEQYF
>.|TRBV7-9|TRBD2|TRBJ2-3
TGTGCCAGCACCCTACTAGCGGGGGCGGGAGATACGCAGTATTTT
CASTLLAGAGDTQYF
>.|TRBV4-3|TRBD1|TRBJ2-3
TGCGCCAGCAGCCAAGTGGGGACAGGGGTAGATACGCAGTATTTT
CASSQVGTGVDTQYF
>.|TRBV4-3|.|TRBJ2-7
TGCGCCAGCAGCCAAGATCGGGGCTCCTACGAGCAGTACTTC
CASSQDRGSYEQYF
>.|TRBV5-1|TRBD1|TRBJ1-5
TGCGCCAGCAGCGCTGGGACAGGGCTCGATCAGCCCCAGCATTTT
CASSAGTGLDQPQHF
>.|TRBV18|TRBD2|TRBJ2-7
TGTGCCAGCTCCCTAGCCGAAGCGGGACCCTACGAGCAGTACTTC
CASSLAEAGPYEQYF
>few|TRBV29-1|TRBD1|TRBJ2-3
TGCAGCGCCCACAGGGGAAGCGCAACCGATACGCAGTATTTT
CSAHRGSATDTQYF
>.|TRBV7-6|TRBD2|TRBJ2-2
TGTGCCAGCAGCTTAGCGGCGGGAGGGATAGGCGGGGAGCTGTTTTTT
CASSLAAGGIGGELFF
>once|TRBV5-1|.|TRBJ1-5
TGCGCCAGCAGCCCAAATACGGGCAATCAGCCCCAGCATTTT
CASSPNTGNQPQHF
>.|TRBV4-2|TRBD1|TRBJ1-1
TGTGCCAGCAGCCAAGATGTGGACAGGGAGGACACTGAAGCTTTCTTT
CASSQDVDREDTEAFF
>.|TRBV18|.|TRBJ1-2
TGTGCCAGCTCACCTTCCGGGACACTTTATGGCTACACCTTC
CASSPSGTLYGYTF
>few|TRBV9|.|TRBJ1-1
TGTGCCAGCAGCGTAGCGGAGGGGTGGAACACTGAAGCTTTCTTT
CASSVAEGWNTEAFF
>.|TRBV7-6|TRBD1|TRBJ2-7
TGTGCCAGCAGCTTAGTGGGGACAGGGGACGAGCAGTACTTC
CASSLVGTGDEQYF
>.|TRBV15|.|TRBJ2-4
TGTGCCACCAGCAGAGTGAGTGCCGCCAAAAACATTCAGTACTTC
CATSRVSAAKNIQYF
>.|TRBV7-9|.|TRBJ1-2
TGTGCCAGCAGCTTAGGGAGACAGGAACATGGCTACACCTTC
CASSLGRQEHGYTF
>.|TRBV5-4|.|TRBJ2-7
TGTGCCAGCAGCTTGGGGCAGAACTACGAGCAGTACTTC
CASSLGQNYEQYF
>.|TRBV7-9|TRBD1|TRBJ2-1
TGTGCCAGCAGCCCCGACAGGGGTCCCTACAATGAGCAGTTCTTC
CASSPDRGPYNEQFF
>.|TRBV18|.|TRBJ2-1
TGTGCCAGCTCACCGTCACCCGAGGGTGAGCAGTTCTTC
CASSPSPEGEQFF
>.|TRBV4-3|.|TRBJ2-7
TGCGCCAGCAGCCAAGCGCTAGCATCCGAGCAGTACTTC
CASSQALASEQYF
>few|TRBV6-5|.|TRBJ2-7
TGTGCCAGCAGGAGAACAGGGTCCCTTTCCTACGAGCAGTACTTC
CASRRTGSLSYEQYF